The rows below give T cell receptor beta chains drawn from one sample of a study of CD4 T cells in relation to SARS-CoV-2 and coronaviruses. Sequenced by immunoSEQ multiplex PCR; TCRdb stores in-frame clones only, minus some. Among about 70,000 clones listed, about 87% were seen once. Material for sequencing was memory CD4+ T cells from PBMCs. The receptors originated from a human donor in good health. Each CDR3 is given with its conserved first and last residue. A D gene is named only where the DNA matches it firmly. Rows may omit the clone size; those that give it use once, few, many or a size class.

len	j_gene	abundance	d_gene	v_gene	CDR3nt	CDR3aa
13	TRBJ1-2	-	-	TRBV7-2	TGTGCCAGCAGCATAAATCGACCTGGCGGCTACACCTTC	CASSINRPGGYTF
16	TRBJ2-1	-	TRBD2	TRBV27	TGTGCCAGCAGTTCCCCTGATAGCGGGGTCGTCAATGAGCAGTTCTTC	CASSSPDSGVVNEQFF
12	TRBJ1-5	few	-	TRBV30	TGTGCCTGGAGTGCGGGGGATCAGCCCCAGCATTTT	CAWSAGDQPQHF
18	TRBJ2-2	-	TRBD2	TRBV5-6	TGTGCCAGCAGCTTCATTAGCGGGTTTACCATTAACACCGGGGAGCTGTTTTTT	CASSFISGFTINTGELFF
12	TRBJ2-1	-	-	TRBV11-2	TGTGCCAGCAGCTCTCCCAAGAATGAGCAGTTCTTC	CASSSPKNEQFF
13	TRBJ2-5	-	-	TRBV10-3	TGTGCCATCAGTGAGTCGCCTGGCGAGACCCAGTACTTC	CAISESPGETQYF
14	TRBJ2-3	-	-	TRBV12-5	TGTGCTAGTGGTACCTCCCCGGTGGCGGATACGCAGTATTTT	CASGTSPVADTQYF
13	TRBJ2-5	-	-	TRBV2	TGTGCCAGCAGTTACGGGCGGCCAGAGACCCAGTACTTC	CASSYGRPETQYF
13	TRBJ1-4	-	TRBD1	TRBV28	TGTGCCAGTAACAGGGGGGCTAATGAAAAACTGTTTTTT	CASNRGANEKLFF
18	TRBJ1-4	-	TRBD1	TRBV19	TGTGCCAGTAGTCTCGCCTTCCCCACCGGGACAGGCAATGAAAAACTGTTTTTT	CASSLAFPTGTGNEKLFF
15	TRBJ2-3	once	-	TRBV6-5	TGTGCCAGCAGCGGACTTGGGTCCGTCACAGATACGCAGTATTTT	CASSGLGSVTDTQYF
13	TRBJ1-5	-	-	TRBV28	TGTGCCAGCCGATCTTATAGCAATCAGCCCCAGCATTTT	CASRSYSNQPQHF
18	TRBJ2-1	-	TRBD2	TRBV9	TGTGCCAGCAGCGTAAGCGGGGGGGCCGATCTTAGGTACAATGAGCAGTTCTTC	CASSVSGGADLRYNEQFF
16	TRBJ1-4	-	TRBD1	TRBV15	TGTGCCACCAGCAGGGAACCCGGGACAGGGGCTGAAAAACTGTTTTTT	CATSREPGTGAEKLFF
14	TRBJ1-5	-	-	TRBV15	TGTGCCACCAGCAGAGTCGGGAACGGTCAGCCCCAGCATTTT	CATSRVGNGQPQHF
13	TRBJ1-4	-	-	TRBV7-2	TGTGCCAGCGCCAAGACGTGGAATGAAAAACTGTTTTTT	CASAKTWNEKLFF
14	TRBJ2-1	-	TRBD2	TRBV6-5	TGTGCCAGCAGACAGCGGGGGCCTTACAATGAGCAGTTCTTC	CASRQRGPYNEQFF
13	TRBJ2-3	-	-	TRBV30	TGTGCCTGGAACAGGCTAGACACAGATACGCAGTATTTT	CAWNRLDTDTQYF